These 12 T cell receptor beta chains came from one sample sequenced in a study of T cell responses to AZD1222 COVID-19 vaccine. TCRdb's table, derived via immunoSEQ multiplex PCR, lists solely in-frame clones and lacks some. The repertoire holds 80,000 or so clones, with roughly 80% as singletons. Sequences were derived from peripheral blood, sampled 28 days after the second dose of the MenACWY control vaccine. The receptors stem from an adult who received the MenACWY meningococcal vaccine as a control.

The rearrangement joins TRBV5-6 to TRBJ1-2; D remains ambiguous. Deletions cut 0 bases from V and 1 base from J, with 4 bases between. Germline V lookup: CDR1 SGHDT, CDR2 YYEEEE. The CDR3 covers 13 residues. The CDR3 protein is CASSLGSNYGYTF. CDR3 nucleotide sequence: TGTGCCAGCAGCTTGGGGAGTAACTATGGCTACACCTTC.

A few counts support this clone. The V call is TRBV7-2, the J call TRBJ1-6; D remains unclear. The CDR3 has 12 amino acids. The germline V and J ends were trimmed by 3 bases and 7 bases, with 4 bases remaining between them. CDR1 and CDR2 (germline): SGHTA, FQGNSA. CDR3 residues: CASSFPNSPLHF. The DNA of the CDR3 is TGTGCCAGCAGCTTTCCCAATTCACCCCTCCACTTT.

The J gene is TRBJ1-5, the V gene TRBV7-8; tentative D call: TRBD1 (5 bases). The V gene's germline CDR1 is SGHVS and CDR2 FQNEAQ. There are 13 residues in the CDR3. Trimming shortened V by 5 bases and J by 4 bases, and 9 bases separated the two germline ends. The chain's CDR3 is CASSLRQNQPQHF. The CDR3 DNA follows: TGTGCCAGCAGCCTAAGACAGAATCAGCCCCAGCATTTT.

V usage is TRBV6-5 and J usage is TRBJ1-6; 9 positions agree with TRBD1. The CDR3 covers 15 residues. The germline V gene encodes CDR1 MNHEY and CDR2 SVGAGI. The V segment lost 4 bases and the J segment 11 bases; nucleotides outside the gene matches: 9. The CDR3 DNA reads as TGTGCCAGCAGTTCCGGACAGGGGTTCGGGACACCCCTCCACTTT. Protein sequence: CASSSGQGFGTPLHF.

This clone occurred many times. The J gene is TRBJ2-1, the V gene TRBV7-8; the D gene is possibly TRBD1 (5 bases). The CDR3 totals 13 residues. Germline V gene sequence: CDR1 SGHVS, CDR2 FQNEAQ. V was cut by 5 bases and J by 6 bases, with 11 bases left in between. The CDR3 spells CASSPRTTNEQFF. CDR3 in DNA: TGTGCCAGCAGCCCACGGACAACCAATGAGCAGTTCTTC. Full variable domain (outside the CDR3, taken from reference TRBV7-8 and TRBJ2-1): GAGVSQSPRYKVAKRGQDVALRCDPISGHVSLFWYQQALGQGPEFLTYFQNEAQLDKSGLPSDRFFAERPEGSVSTLKIQRTQQEDSAVYLCASSPRTTNEQFFGPGTRLTVL.

The rearrangement joins TRBV6-5 to TRBJ1-6, with D unresolved. The CDR3 totals 16 residues. With 0 bases removed from V and 6 bases from J, the gap between germline ends came to 12 bases. Germline V gene lookup returns CDR1 MNHEY and CDR2 SVGAGI. DNA of the CDR3: TGTGCCAGCAGTTACTCTAATGAGGGAGGTAATTCACCCCTCCACTTT. This sequence encodes CASSYSNEGGNSPLHF.

V is TRBV6-2 or TRBV6-3 and J is TRBJ1-2; no firm D call. The CDR3 extends over 13 amino acids. Germline CDR1 is MNHEY and CDR2 is SVGEGT. Trimming took off 3 bases at V and 5 bases at J, with 10 bases between the two ends. In DNA, the CDR3 is TGTGCCAGCAGTTATGGGCAGCCGTATGGCTACACCTTC. Encoded protein: CASSYGQPYGYTF.

CDR3: CAIKADRADHEQYF. The CDR3 DNA reads TGTGCCATCAAAGCGGACAGGGCTGATCACGAGCAGTACTTC. The chain employs TRBV10-3 and TRBJ2-7, with TRBD1 matching 8 bases. The length of the CDR3 is 14 residues. Per germline, CDR1 ENHRY and CDR2 SYGVKD. Germline trimming cut 7 bases from V and 5 bases from J; bases unmatched to any gene: 10.

The chain links TRBV6-5 to TRBJ1-5, with no clear D. Trimming cost V 9 bases and J 4 bases, with 16 bases left between them. Germline CDR1 MNHEY, CDR2 SVGAGI. This CDR3 comprises 14 residues. The CDR3 DNA sequence: TGTGCCAGTTCGGGCCCCTCGGAAAATCAGCCCCAGCATTTT. Its translation is CASSGPSENQPQHF.

CDR3 protein: CATSRGLAMGFYGYTF. As DNA, the CDR3 is TGTGCCACCAGCAGGGGCCTTGCGATGGGTTTCTATGGCTACACCTTC. V gene TRBV15 combines with J gene TRBJ1-2, with D unclear. From germline, CDR1 is LNHNV and CDR2 YYDKDF (reference sequence). CDR3 length equals 16 residues. The germline V and J ends were trimmed by 3 bases and 4 bases, with 18 bases remaining between them.

The chain is built from TRBV11-2 and TRBJ1-2; 10 nucleotides align to TRBD1. CDR1 is SGHAT, CDR2 FQNNGV, per germline. J was trimmed by 6 bases and V by 9 bases; bases with no gene match: 7. The CDR3 length is 13 residues. The CDR3 protein is CASRGDRGHGYTF. The CDR3 DNA is TGTGCCAGTCGGGGTGACAGGGGGCATGGCTACACCTTC.

The chain couples TRBV6-6 to TRBJ2-2; tentative D call: TRBD1 (5 bases). CDR1 and CDR2 (germline): MNHNY, SVGAGI (reference sequence). This CDR3 spans 12 amino acids. The CDR3 nucleotides are TGTTTGACCAGGCAAGGGGCCGGGGAGCTGTTTTTT. The encoded protein is CLTRQGAGELFF.